The text below deals with one TCR beta chain. TCRdb's copy holds only in-frame clones and misses some; the assay was immunoSEQ multiplex PCR. The sample carries some 150,000 clones, about 85% recorded once. The data were obtained in a study of blood T cell repertoires in COVID-19. Across the whole study: The cDNA or gDNA used as material had been derived from T cells, B-cell-depleted T cells, or PBMCs.

Trimming took off 1 base at V and 1 base at J, with 9 bases between the two ends. The germline V gene has CDR1 SGHRS and CDR2 YFSETQ. The length of the CDR3 is 14 residues. The V gene is TRBV5-1, the J gene TRBJ2-7, with a weak D call TRBD1 (6 bases). This TCR derives from a woman aged 65 to 85 with acute or convalescent COVID-19. Sequenced input: peripheral blood. The CDR3 here is CASSLTGWSYEQYF. CDR3 DNA sequence: TGCGCCAGCAGCTTGACAGGGTGGTCCTACGAGCAGTACTTC. The complete variable domain, with remaining parts taken from reference TRBV5-1 and TRBJ2-7, reads KAGVTQTPRYLIKTRGQQVTLSCSPISGHRSVSWYQQTPGQGLQFLFEYFSETQRNKGNFPGRFSGRQFSNSRSEMNVSTLELGDSALYLCASSLTGWSYEQYFGPGTRLTVT.